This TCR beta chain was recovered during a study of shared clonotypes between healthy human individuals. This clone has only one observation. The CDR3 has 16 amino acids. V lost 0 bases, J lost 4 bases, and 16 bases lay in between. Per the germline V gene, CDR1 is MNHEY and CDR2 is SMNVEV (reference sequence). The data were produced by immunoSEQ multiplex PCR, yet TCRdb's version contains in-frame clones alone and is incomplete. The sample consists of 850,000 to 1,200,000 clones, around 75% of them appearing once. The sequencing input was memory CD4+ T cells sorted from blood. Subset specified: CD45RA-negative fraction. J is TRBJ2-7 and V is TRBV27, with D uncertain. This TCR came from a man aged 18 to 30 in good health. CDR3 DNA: TGTGCCAGCAGTTTATCGCTCTCGCAGAACCCATACGAGCAGTACTTC. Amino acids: CASSLSLSQNPYEQYF.